The 27 T cell receptor beta chains below were found in one sample sequenced in a study of T cells expressing NK-cell markers. TCRdb reprocessed the 5' RACE reads and stores each CDR3 protein as one record, lacking DNA. This listing includes 450,000 to 600,000 distinct CDR3 sequences. Sequences were obtained from blood T cells: a sorted CD56 or NKG2C T cell subset, CD4+ or CD8+ T cells, or bulk PBMC T cells (not recorded which). The receptors were sampled from a young man in good health.

The chain combines TRBV12-3 or TRBV12-4 with TRBJ1-1; TCRdb designates TRBD1, a call that cannot be tested without DNA. This CDR3 has 14 amino acids. The CDR3 reads CASSLGGQVHEAFF.

V and J are TRBV7-3 and TRBJ2-5; without DNA, the TCRdb call of TRBD1 cannot be checked. Germline V gives CDR1 SGHTA, CDR2 FQGTGA. This CDR3 spans 15 amino acids. CDR3 residues: CASSPLGGEGETQYF.

The chain has TRBV25-1 and TRBJ2-5. CDR3 length: 16 amino acids. CDR1 and CDR2 (germline): MGHDK, SYGVNS. CDR3: CASSEFVQPGWSAQYF.

CDR3 loop: CASSQSGRGADEQFF. The chain carries TRBV11-2 and TRBJ2-1; the D call of TRBD2 rests on TCRdb alone, since no DNA is present to check it. The CDR3 has 15 residues. Germline V gene data show CDR1 as SGHAT and CDR2 as FQNNGV.

The chain links TRBV14 to TRBJ2-1; TCRdb proposes TRBD1, but this gene call is untestable without DNA. From germline, CDR1 is SGHDN and CDR2 FVKESK. CDR3 length: 17 residues. CDR3 protein: CASSQDLAAPSYNEQFF.

The gene calls are TRBV2 and TRBJ2-1; TCRdb calls TRBD2, which cannot be checked without DNA. Germline V lookup: CDR1 SNHLY, CDR2 FYNNEI. The CDR3 contains 16 residues. CDR3 region: CAALSPILFSYNEQFF.

V usage is TRBV5-6 and J usage is TRBJ2-7; as DNA is missing, the TRBD1 call by TCRdb cannot be tested. The CDR3 totals 16 residues. Germline CDR1 reads SGHDT; CDR2 reads YYEEEE. CDR3 loop: CASSLGGDRVSYEQYF. The full variable domain, completed using reference TRBV5-6 and TRBJ2-7, is DAGVTQSPTHLIKTRGQQVTLRCSPKSGHDTVSWYQQALGQGPQFIFQYYEEEERQRGNFPDRFSGHQFPNYSSELNVNALLLGDSALYLCASSLGGDRVSYEQYFGPGTRLTVT.

This chain links TRBV7-9 with TRBJ2-5; the TRBD1 assignment by TCRdb is unverifiable without DNA. The germline gives CDR1 SEHNR, CDR2 FQNEAQ (reference sequence). The CDR3 is 14 residues long. Here the CDR3 reads CASRTPTGSETQYF.

J is TRBJ2-3 and V is TRBV5-1; the D call of TRBD2 rests on TCRdb alone, since no DNA is present to check it. The CDR3 is 19 amino acids. Germline V lookup: CDR1 SGHRS, CDR2 YFSETQ. CDR3 region: CASSLQVGSSGGTTDTQYF.

V and J are TRBV9 and TRBJ2-1; TCRdb's D call of TRBD1 is untestable without DNA. The CDR3 is 13 amino acids. Germline CDR1 is SGDLS and CDR2 is YYNGEE. The CDR3 protein is CASSPPSSNEQFF.

The V call is TRBV4-3, the J call TRBJ1-5. The germline V gene has CDR1 LGHNA and CDR2 YSLEER. This CDR3 is 16 amino acids long. CDR3: CASSQDRDYSNQPQHF.

The chain is built from TRBV4-3 and TRBJ2-1; the TCRdb call, TRBD2, lacks DNA for checking. Germline CDR1 is LGHNA and CDR2 is YSLEER. The CDR3 length is 16 residues. The CDR3 reads CASSQENLAGYNEQFF.

V usage is TRBV20-1 and J usage is TRBJ1-1; the D call from TCRdb, TRBD1, cannot be confirmed without DNA. The germline V gene encodes CDR1 DFQATT and CDR2 SNEGSKA (reference sequence). The CDR3 extends over 14 amino acids. CDR3 sequence reads: CSARDHAQAAEAFF.

The genes are TRBV27 and TRBJ2-1; checking the TCRdb D call of TRBD2 is not possible without DNA. The CDR3 sequence is 19 residues long. The germline gives CDR1 MNHEY, CDR2 SMNVEV (reference sequence). The CDR3 loop is CASSRVGTSGIGFSNEQFF.

V gene TRBV20-1 combines with J gene TRBJ1-5; with no DNA, the TCRdb D assignment of TRBD1 cannot be verified. The CDR3 covers 16 residues. Germline loops: CDR1 DFQATT, CDR2 SNEGSKA (reference sequence). CDR3 protein: CSAPHNLGYSNQPQHF.

This chain uses TRBV5-5 with TRBJ2-1; checking the TCRdb D call of TRBD2 is not possible without DNA. This CDR3 is 17 amino acids long. The germline V gene has CDR1 SGHKS and CDR2 YYEKEE (reference sequence). CDR3 region: CASSTSGRRVFYNEQFF. Supplemented by reference TRBV5-5 and TRBJ2-1, the full variable domain reads DAGVTQSPTHLIKTRGQQVTLRCSPISGHKSVSWYQQVLGQGPQFIFQYYEKEERGRGNFPDRFSARQFPNYSSELNVNALLLGDSALYLCASSTSGRRVFYNEQFFGPGTRLTVL.

This chain links TRBV6-5 with TRBJ1-2. CDR1 and CDR2 (germline): MNHEY, SVGAGI. This CDR3 spans 13 amino acids. CDR3 sequence reads: CASSYSKGNGYTF.

The CDR3 protein is CASSQEAGVWSYNEQFF. V gene TRBV4-3 combines with J gene TRBJ2-1; TCRdb calls TRBD2, which cannot be checked without DNA. Germline assignment: CDR1 LGHNA and CDR2 YSLEER. CDR3 size: 17 residues.

The gene calls are TRBV12-3 or TRBV12-4 and TRBJ2-3; the TCRdb D gene call, TRBD2, has no DNA to confirm it. The CDR3 is 16 amino acids. The CDR3 loop is CASSPLAGVSTDTQYF.

The rearrangement uses TRBV5-1 and TRBJ2-1; the TCRdb D gene call, TRBD2, has no DNA to confirm it. Germline CDR1 and CDR2: SGHRS and YFSETQ. CDR3 length: 16 residues. The CDR3 is CASSKGSGGDYNEQFF.

The chain is built from TRBV7-2 and TRBJ2-1; with no DNA, the TCRdb D assignment of TRBD2 cannot be verified. Germline lookup yields CDR1 SGHTA and CDR2 FQGNSA. The CDR3 is 18 amino acids. CDR3 region: CASSPRLAGGPSGDEQFF.

J is TRBJ2-1 and V is TRBV6-1; TCRdb designates TRBD1, a call that cannot be tested without DNA. The germline V gene has CDR1 MNHNS and CDR2 SASEGT. This CDR3 has 15 residues. This CDR3 is CATVPTGQGRYEQFF.

The chain uses TRBV3-1 and TRBJ1-5; TCRdb selects TRBD1, and the lack of DNA leaves this call unchecked. This CDR3 is built from 19 residues. CDR1 LGHDT and CDR2 YNNKEL come from the germline V gene (reference sequence). The CDR3 loop reads CASSQSGTGGPRGSQPQHF.

The chain has TRBV5-1 and TRBJ2-1; the D call from TCRdb, TRBD2, cannot be confirmed without DNA. This CDR3 comprises 14 residues. Germline V gives CDR1 SGHRS, CDR2 YFSETQ. The CDR3 is CASSGLAGRDEQFF.

The chain couples TRBV5-1 to TRBJ2-1; TCRdb returns TRBD1, unconfirmable since there is no DNA. CDR3 length equals 14 residues. CDR1 is SGHRS, CDR2 YFSETQ, per germline. The CDR3 protein is CASSPGWGENEQFF.

This chain links TRBV28 with TRBJ2-2; with no DNA, the TCRdb D assignment of TRBD1 cannot be verified. The germline gives CDR1 MDHEN, CDR2 SYDVKM. This CDR3 has 15 residues. The CDR3 sequence: CASSLVRGTAGELFF.

This chain links TRBV12-3 or TRBV12-4 with TRBJ2-2; lacking DNA, the TRBD1 call made by TCRdb goes unchecked. The CDR3 has 15 residues. The CDR3 reads CASSWTEINTGELFF.